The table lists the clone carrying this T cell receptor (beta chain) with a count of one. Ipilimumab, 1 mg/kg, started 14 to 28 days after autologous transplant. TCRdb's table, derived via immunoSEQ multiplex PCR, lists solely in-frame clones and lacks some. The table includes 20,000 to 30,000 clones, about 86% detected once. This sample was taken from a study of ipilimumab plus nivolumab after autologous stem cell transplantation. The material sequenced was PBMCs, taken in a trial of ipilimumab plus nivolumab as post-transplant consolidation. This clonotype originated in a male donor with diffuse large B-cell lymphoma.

The CDR3 bases are TGTGCCAGCAGGGGGACAGGGGTGTACACTGAAGCTTTCTTT. This translates into CASRGTGVYTEAFF. The rearrangement uses TRBV6-6 and TRBJ1-1, with TRBD1 matching over 10 bases. CDR1 and CDR2 (germline): MNHNY, SVGAGI (reference sequence). The CDR3 covers 14 residues. The V and J ends lost 6 bases and 3 bases, in that order; junction bases with no gene match: 4.